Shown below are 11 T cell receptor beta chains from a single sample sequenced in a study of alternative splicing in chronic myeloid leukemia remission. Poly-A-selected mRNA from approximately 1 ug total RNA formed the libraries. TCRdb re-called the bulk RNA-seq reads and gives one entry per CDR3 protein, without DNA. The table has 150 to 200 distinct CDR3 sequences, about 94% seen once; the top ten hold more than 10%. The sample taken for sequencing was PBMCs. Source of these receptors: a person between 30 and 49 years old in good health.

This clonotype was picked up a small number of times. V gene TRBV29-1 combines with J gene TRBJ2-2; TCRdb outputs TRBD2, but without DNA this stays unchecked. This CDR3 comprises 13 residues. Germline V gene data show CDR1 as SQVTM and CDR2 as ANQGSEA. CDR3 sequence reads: CSVGTGNTGELFF.

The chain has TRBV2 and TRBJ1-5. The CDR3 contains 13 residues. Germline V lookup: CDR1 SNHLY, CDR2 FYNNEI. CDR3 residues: CASSEELNQPQHF.

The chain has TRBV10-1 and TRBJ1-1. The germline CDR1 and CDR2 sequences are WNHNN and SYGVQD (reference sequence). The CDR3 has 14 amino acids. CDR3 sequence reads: CASSEAGANTEAFF.

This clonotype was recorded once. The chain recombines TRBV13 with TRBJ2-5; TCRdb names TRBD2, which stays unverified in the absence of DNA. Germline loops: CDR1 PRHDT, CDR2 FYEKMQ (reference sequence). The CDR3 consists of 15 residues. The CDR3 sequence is CASSLEGDSEETQYF. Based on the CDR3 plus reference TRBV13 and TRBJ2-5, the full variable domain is AAGVIQSPRHLIKEKRETATLKCYPIPRHDTVYWYQQGPGQDPQFLISFYEKMQSDKGSIPDRFSAQQFSDYHSELNMSSLELGDSALYFCASSLEGDSEETQYFGPGTRLLVL.

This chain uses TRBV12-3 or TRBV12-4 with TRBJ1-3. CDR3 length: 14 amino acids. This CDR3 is CASSLRGQGNTIYF.

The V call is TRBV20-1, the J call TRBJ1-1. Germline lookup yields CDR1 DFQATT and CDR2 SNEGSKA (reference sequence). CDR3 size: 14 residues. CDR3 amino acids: CSANRASVNTEAFF.

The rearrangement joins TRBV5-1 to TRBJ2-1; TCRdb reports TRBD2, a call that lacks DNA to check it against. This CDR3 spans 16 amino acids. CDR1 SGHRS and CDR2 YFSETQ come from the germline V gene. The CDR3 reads CASSSQGTGRNNEQFF.

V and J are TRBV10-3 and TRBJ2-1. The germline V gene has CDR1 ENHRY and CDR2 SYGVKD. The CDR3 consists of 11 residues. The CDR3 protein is CAISVGNEQFF.

The CDR3 is CASSLTGISYEQYF. The rearrangement joins TRBV7-2 to TRBJ2-7; TCRdb reports TRBD2, a call that lacks DNA to check it against. Germline lookup yields CDR1 SGHTA and CDR2 FQGNSA. CDR3 length: 14 residues.

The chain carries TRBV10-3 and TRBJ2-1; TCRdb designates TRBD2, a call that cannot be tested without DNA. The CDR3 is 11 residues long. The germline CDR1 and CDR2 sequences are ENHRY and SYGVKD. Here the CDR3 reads CAISRGVEQFF.

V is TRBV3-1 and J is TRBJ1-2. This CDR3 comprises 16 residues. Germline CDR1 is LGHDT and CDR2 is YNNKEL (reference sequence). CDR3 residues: CASSQDLTGDRYGYTF. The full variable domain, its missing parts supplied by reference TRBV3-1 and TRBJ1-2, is DTAVSQTPKYLVTQMGNDKSIKCEQNLGHDTMYWYKQDSKKFLKIMFSYNNKELIINETVPNRFSPKSPDKAHLNLHINSLELGDSAVYFCASSQDLTGDRYGYTFGSGTRLTVV.